The 28 T cell receptor beta chains below were found in one sample sequenced in a study of Ad26.COV2.S vaccination and SARS-CoV-2 variants. The treatment here: approximately 18 received Ad26.COV2.S at low or high dose, single or two shots; roughly 5 received placebo; per-sample allocation not given. Vaccine and placebo recipients were sampled on day 63 after the first injection. Produced via immunoSEQ multiplex PCR; TCRdb's table is partial and in-frame only. The data show some 450,000 clones, around 91% seen once. The source material was peripheral blood, sampled in a trial of Ad26.COV2.S vaccine versus placebo. Receptors were obtained from a person aged 18-65 years who received the Ad26.COV2.S COVID-19 vaccine or a placebo.

This clone was observed a few times. The chain joins TRBV6-6 to TRBJ1-1, with a weak D call TRBD1 (5 bases). This CDR3 is 12 amino acids long. V was shortened by 4 bases and J by 6 bases, with 9 bases between the two germline ends. CDR1 MNHNY and CDR2 SVGAGI come from the germline V gene (reference sequence). DNA for the CDR3: TGTGCCAGCAGTTCTGGACACCCTGAAGCTTTCTTT. Protein sequence: CASSSGHPEAFF.

The gene calls are TRBV30 and TRBJ1-4; 7 nucleotides align to TRBD1. The CDR3 extends over 15 amino acids. Germline-derived CDR1 and CDR2 are GTSNPN and SVGIG (reference sequence). With 0 bases clipped from V and 6 bases from J, the junction kept 7 bases outside the gene matches. In nucleotides, the CDR3 is TGTGCCTGGAGTGTATACAGGGGTTCGGATGAAAAACTGTTTTTT. The encoded protein is CAWSVYRGSDEKLFF. Filled out from reference TRBV30 and TRBJ1-4, the complete variable domain reads SQTIHQWPATLVQPVGSPLSLECTVEGTSNPNLYWYRQAAGRGLQLLFYSVGIGQISSEVPQNLSASRPQDRQFILSSKKLLLSDSGFYLCAWSVYRGSDEKLFFGSGTQLSVL.

The genes are TRBV6-6 and TRBJ1-6; 8 bases line up with TRBD1. The CDR3 sequence is 15 residues long. Trimming cost V 2 bases and J 10 bases; bases outside gene matches: 7. The germline V gene encodes CDR1 MNHNY and CDR2 SVGAGI (reference sequence). The CDR3 sequence is CASSYRTGTGSPLHF. CDR3 nucleotides: TGTGCCAGCAGTTACAGGACAGGGACCGGGTCACCCCTCCACTTT.

This chain joins TRBV28 and TRBJ1-6, with 9 bases aligning to TRBD1. The trim removed 6 bases at V and 16 bases at J, leaving 10 bases unmatched. This CDR3 is 13 amino acids long. Germline assignment: CDR1 MDHEN and CDR2 SYDVKM. The CDR3 DNA is TGTGCCAGCAGAGAAGGGACAGGGCAAAAACTCCACTTT. Its translation is CASREGTGQKLHF.

The DNA of the CDR3 is TGTGCCAGCATCCCAAACGGGGCTAGCGGGAGGGCCCAGTATTTT. Encoded protein: CASIPNGASGRAQYF. V gene TRBV28 combines with J gene TRBJ2-3, with 12 bases matching TRBD2. The germline V gene encodes CDR1 MDHEN and CDR2 SYDVKM. The ends lost 7 bases at V and 12 bases at J; junction bases unmatched: 14. The CDR3 is 15 residues long.

This clone was picked up one time. This chain links TRBV28 with TRBJ2-7, with D unclear. V dropped 3 bases and J dropped 0 bases, with 15 bases sitting between them. Germline loops: CDR1 MDHEN, CDR2 SYDVKM. The CDR3 totals 16 residues. CDR3 nucleotides: TGTGCCAGCAGTTTTATCCTGGCGGCCCGCTCCTACGAGCAGTACTTC. This translates into CASSFILAARSYEQYF.

The chain links TRBV5-5 to TRBJ2-5, with D hard to call. V lost 0 bases and J 5 bases, leaving 8 bases between the germline ends. The CDR3 is 13 residues long. Germline loops: CDR1 SGHKS, CDR2 YYEKEE (reference sequence). In nucleotides, the CDR3 is TGTGCCAGCAGCTTGGGAGCCCGGGAGACCCAGTACTTC. It translates to CASSLGARETQYF.

The CDR3 DNA reads as TGTGCCAGCAGCTTAATGGCACTAGCGGGAGGGAACACCGATACGCAGTATTTT. Translated, it gives CASSLMALAGGNTDTQYF. The chain recombines TRBV11-2 with TRBJ2-3; 13 bases map to TRBD2. This CDR3 comprises 18 residues. J gave up 6 bases and V 2 bases, and 11 bases lay outside the gene matches. Per germline, CDR1 SGHAT and CDR2 FQNNGV.

The CDR3 region has the DNA TGTGCCAGCAGCTCGAAGGGTCAAGAGACCCAGTACTTC. It specifies CASSSKGQETQYF. The chain joins TRBV7-3 to TRBJ2-5; D uncertain. CDR1 is SGHTA and CDR2 is FQGTGA in the germline V gene. Trimming removed 4 bases at V and 2 bases at J, with 8 bases between. The CDR3 sequence is 13 residues long.

The V gene is TRBV5-1, the J gene TRBJ1-1; D ambiguous. This CDR3 is built from 14 residues. Germline values: CDR1 SGHRS, CDR2 YFSETQ. V dropped 2 bases and J dropped 4 bases, with 12 bases sitting between them. In DNA form, the CDR3 reads TGCGCCAGCAGCTTACAGACGGATGTCACTGAAGCTTTCTTT. It translates to CASSLQTDVTEAFF. Based on the CDR3 plus reference TRBV5-1 and TRBJ1-1, the full variable domain is KAGVTQTPRYLIKTRGQQVTLSCSPISGHRSVSWYQQTPGQGLQFLFEYFSETQRNKGNFPGRFSGRQFSNSRSEMNVSTLELGDSALYLCASSLQTDVTEAFFGQGTRLTVV.

The count of this clone is one. The V and J genes are TRBV2 and TRBJ2-1, with D maybe TRBD1 (5 bases). The CDR3 length is 13 residues. Germline V gene data show CDR1 as SNHLY and CDR2 as FYNNEI. V shed 3 bases and J shed 5 bases, with 8 bases lying between them. CDR3 nucleotides: TGTGCCAGCAGTGATGGACAAAACAATGAGCAGTTCTTC. It yields the protein CASSDGQNNEQFF.

The CDR3 is CASSERGGAGNTIYF. CDR3 bases: TGTGCCAGCAGCGAGAGGGGCGGAGCTGGAAACACCATATATTTT. The chain carries TRBV9 and TRBJ1-3, with D perhaps TRBD1 (5 bases). V was shortened by 3 bases and J by 2 bases, with 12 bases between the two germline ends. Per the germline V gene, CDR1 is SGDLS and CDR2 is YYNGEE. There are 15 residues in the CDR3.

J is TRBJ1-1 and V is TRBV7-9; 9 nucleotides agree with TRBD1. CDR1 and CDR2 (germline): SEHNR, FQNEAQ (reference sequence). There are 14 residues in the CDR3. V lost 5 bases and J lost 5; bases outside the gene matches: 6. CDR3 DNA: TGTGCCAGCAGCCCGGGGACAGGGAAAACTGAAGCTTTCTTT. It yields the protein CASSPGTGKTEAFF.

This chain joins TRBV5-5 and TRBJ2-1, with TRBD2 identical over 9 bases. V was pared by 4 bases and J by 8 bases, with 7 bases of the junction left unmatched. CDR1 is SGHKS and CDR2 is YYEKEE in the germline V gene (reference sequence). This CDR3 has 14 residues. CDR3 loop: CASSPSSGTDEQFF. The CDR3 DNA reads as TGTGCCAGCAGCCCATCTAGCGGGACCGATGAGCAGTTCTTC.

V and J are TRBV7-3 and TRBJ2-3; 12 nucleotides match TRBD2. The germline V gene encodes CDR1 SGHTA and CDR2 FQGTGA. V trimming: 2 bases; J trimming: 8 bases; junction bases outside the gene matches: 14. The CDR3 loop spans 18 amino acids. CDR3 sequence (DNA): TGTGCCAGCAGCTTACGGCTAGCGGGAGGGTCCTTTCAAGGTACGCAGTATTTT. Its translation is CASSLRLAGGSFQGTQYF.

The J gene is TRBJ2-7, the V gene TRBV7-8; a possible D gene is TRBD2 (5 bases). Germline-derived CDR1 and CDR2 are SGHVS and FQNEAQ. This CDR3 has 16 residues. The V and J ends lost 5 bases and 6 bases respectively, with 23 bases between them. CDR3 residues: CASSPRVGSPPAEQYF. DNA for the CDR3: TGTGCCAGCAGCCCAAGAGTTGGGAGCCCGCCCGCCGAGCAGTACTTC.

The rearrangement links TRBV10-1 to TRBJ1-1; D remains ambiguous. This CDR3 is 16 amino acids long. V was shortened by 6 bases and J by 1 base, with 18 bases between the two germline ends. CDR1 and CDR2 from the germline V gene are WNHNN and SYGVQD (reference sequence). CDR3 sequence (DNA): TGCGCCAGCAGCCCGAGACGGACGGTGGAGAACACTGAAGCTTTCTTT. This translates into CASSPRRTVENTEAFF.

The chain carries TRBV28 and TRBJ1-1; weak D call: TRBD1 (5 bases). V lost 4 bases and J lost 7, with 10 bases in between. The CDR3 spans 12 residues. The germline V gene has CDR1 MDHEN and CDR2 SYDVKM. CDR3 nucleotides: TGTGCCAGCAGTTCCGGACAATTTGAAGCTTTCTTT. Translation gives CASSSGQFEAFF.

The chain has TRBV4-2 and TRBJ2-5; D may correspond to TRBD1 or TRBD2 (6 bases each). The germline V and J ends were trimmed by 1 base and 3 bases, with 12 bases remaining between them. CDR3 length: 15 amino acids. Germline CDR1 and CDR2: LGHNA and YNFKEQ. The CDR3 reads CASSQGGAEEETQYF. CDR3 in DNA: TGTGCCAGCAGCCAAGGGGGGGCGGAGGAAGAGACCCAGTACTTC.

J is TRBJ2-1 and V is TRBV7-9; 11 bases map to TRBD1. The CDR3 is 16 amino acids. The germline V gene has CDR1 SEHNR and CDR2 FQNEAQ (reference sequence). V trimming: 6 bases; J trimming: 7 bases; junction bases outside the gene matches: 11. The CDR3 sequence is CASRLWADRGQNEQFF. DNA of the CDR3: TGTGCCAGCAGACTCTGGGCGGACAGGGGGCAGAATGAGCAGTTCTTC.

V and J are TRBV19 and TRBJ2-3; D could derive from TRBD1 or TRBD2 (6 bases each). Trimming removed 0 bases from V and 0 bases from J, with 10 bases in between. This CDR3 comprises 16 residues. The germline V gene encodes CDR1 LNHDA and CDR2 SQIVND (reference sequence). DNA of the CDR3: TGTGCCAGTAGTATAGATGGGGGGCGGAGCACAGATACGCAGTATTTT. Its protein product is CASSIDGGRSTDTQYF.

The gene calls are TRBV3-1 (or the pseudogene TRBV3-2) and TRBJ1-5; a weak D match, TRBD1 (5 bases). The CDR3 length is 18 residues. CDR1 and CDR2 (germline): LGHDT, YNNKEL (reference sequence). V was trimmed by 0 bases and J by 3 bases, leaving 18 bases between them. DNA of the CDR3: TGTGCCAGCAGCCAAGATTCTCGGACATTGATCTCCAATCAGCCCCAGCATTTT. Amino acid sequence: CASSQDSRTLISNQPQHF.

The V gene is TRBV6-5, the J gene TRBJ1-6, with D perhaps TRBD1 (5 bases). Germline V gene sequence: CDR1 MNHEY, CDR2 SVGAGI. V was clipped by 3 bases and J by 7 bases, with 10 bases between them. The CDR3 is made up of 14 amino acids. The CDR3 region has the DNA TGTGCCAGCAGTTATGGCAGGGAAAATTCACCCCTCCACTTT. Its translation is CASSYGRENSPLHF.

J is TRBJ1-3 and V is TRBV5-1; D call uncertain. V was pared by 5 bases and J by 0 bases, with 6 bases between. Germline CDR1 reads SGHRS; CDR2 reads YFSETQ. This CDR3 comprises 13 residues. The CDR3 sequence: CASRGFSGNTIYF. The CDR3 DNA reads TGCGCCAGCAGGGGATTCTCTGGAAACACCATATATTTT.

The rearrangement links TRBV6-2 or TRBV6-3 to TRBJ1-5; no definite D call. Trimming pared 3 bases from V and 0 bases from J, leaving 12 bases between. CDR3 length: 16 amino acids. Per germline, CDR1 MNHEY and CDR2 SVGEGT. The CDR3 DNA sequence: TGTGCCAGCAGTTATCCCGACATCCTTAGCAATCAGCCCCAGCATTTT. This sequence encodes CASSYPDILSNQPQHF.

There are a few counts of this clone. The chain is built from TRBV9 and TRBJ2-3; D not resolved. V was shortened by 0 bases and J by 4 bases, with 9 bases between the two germline ends. The CDR3 has 14 amino acids. Germline lookup yields CDR1 SGDLS and CDR2 YYNGEE. The CDR3 here is CASSVGDRADTQYF. CDR3 DNA sequence: TGTGCCAGCAGCGTAGGGGATAGGGCAGATACGCAGTATTTT.

This chain joins TRBV28 and TRBJ2-1; D unresolved. The CDR3 runs 10 residues. Trimming stripped 8 bases from V and 3 bases from J, with 2 bases between. Germline CDR1 and CDR2: MDHEN and SYDVKM. The CDR3 protein is CASGYNEQFF. Here the CDR3 DNA reads TGTGCCAGCGGCTACAATGAGCAGTTCTTC.

V is TRBV11-3 and J is TRBJ2-7; TRBD2 aligns across 9 bases. Germline assignment: CDR1 SGHNT and CDR2 YENEEA. Losses at the gene ends were 1 base for V and 6 bases for J; bases not matched to a gene: 4. The CDR3 length is 14 residues. The CDR3 coding sequence is TGTGCCAGCAGCTTAGTGGCTAGCGGGACCGAGCAGTACTTC. As protein: CASSLVASGTEQYF. The full variable domain, with the rest looked up from reference TRBV11-3 and TRBJ2-7, is EAGVVQSPRYKIIEKKQPVAFWCNPISGHNTLYWYLQNLGQGPELLIRYENEEAVDDSQLPKDRFSAERLKGVDSTLKIQPAELGDSAVYLCASSLVASGTEQYFGPGTRLTVT.